These T cell receptor beta chains were read from a single sample in a study of T cell clusters in autoimmune cytopenias. TCRdb reprocessed the multiplex PCR reads; each CDR3 protein has one entry and no DNA is given. The listing records several thousand distinct CDR3 sequences. The sequencing sample was made of peripheral blood. These receptors originate from a human donor with an autoimmune cytopenia or autoimmune hepatitis (not recorded which). Each CDR3 is given with its conserved first and last residue. Clone size appears in some rows only: once, few, many, or a class for an expanded clone.

v_call: TRBV15; cdr3_length: 18; clone_size: -; j_call: TRBJ1-6; cdr3_aa: CATSRDLQGFSYNSPLHF
v_call: TRBV12-3/TRBV12-4; cdr3_length: 13; clone_size: -; j_call: TRBJ2-3; cdr3_aa: CASSFGGGGTQYF
v_call: TRBV6-6; cdr3_length: 15; clone_size: -; j_call: TRBJ2-7; cdr3_aa: CASSELGFPGYEQYF
v_call: TRBV28; cdr3_length: 14; clone_size: -; j_call: TRBJ2-7; cdr3_aa: CASTEREVAYEQYF
v_call: TRBV12-3/TRBV12-4; cdr3_length: 13; clone_size: -; j_call: TRBJ1-2; cdr3_aa: CASSFGPRYGYTF
v_call: TRBV28; cdr3_length: 16; clone_size: -; j_call: TRBJ2-5; cdr3_aa: CAARAGGQSYQETQYF
v_call: TRBV6-1; cdr3_length: 12; clone_size: -; j_call: TRBJ1-4; cdr3_aa: CASRGLGEKLFF
v_call: TRBV6-2/TRBV6-3; cdr3_length: 12; clone_size: -; j_call: TRBJ2-4; cdr3_aa: CASSRTLGIQYF
v_call: TRBV5-4; cdr3_length: 14; clone_size: -; j_call: TRBJ2-3; cdr3_aa: CASSLDSFRDTQYF
v_call: TRBV15; cdr3_length: 13; clone_size: -; j_call: TRBJ2-7; cdr3_aa: CATSRDISYEQYF
v_call: TRBV19; cdr3_length: 13; clone_size: medium-sized; j_call: TRBJ2-1; cdr3_aa: CASSIVPMDEQFF